The source of this T cell receptor (beta chain) is a study of T cells in Graves' hyperthyroidism and ophthalmopathy. Regions amplified from RNA transcripts were the TCR beta CDR3 regions. HTBI primers were employed in a first-round RT-PCR of the TCR CDR3. Via MiXCR, TCRdb re-called the multiplex PCR reads, giving one row per CDR3 protein. The sample lists some 650,000 distinct CDR3 sequences, approximately 15% occurring once. This clonotype was detected ten times or more. The CDR3 has 16 residues. Trimming stripped 1 base from V and 3 bases from J, with 14 bases between. Germline V gene data show CDR1 as MDHEN and CDR2 as SYDVKM.

The gene calls are TRBV28 and TRBJ2-3, with a tentative D call TRBD1 (5 bases). The sequence came from a woman between 40 and 55 years old with Graves' ophthalmopathy. The specimen sequenced was blood. Here the CDR3 reads CASSLFQGARTDTQYF. DNA of the CDR3: TGTGCCAGCAGTTTATTTCAGGGTGCGCGGACAGATACGCAGTATTTT.